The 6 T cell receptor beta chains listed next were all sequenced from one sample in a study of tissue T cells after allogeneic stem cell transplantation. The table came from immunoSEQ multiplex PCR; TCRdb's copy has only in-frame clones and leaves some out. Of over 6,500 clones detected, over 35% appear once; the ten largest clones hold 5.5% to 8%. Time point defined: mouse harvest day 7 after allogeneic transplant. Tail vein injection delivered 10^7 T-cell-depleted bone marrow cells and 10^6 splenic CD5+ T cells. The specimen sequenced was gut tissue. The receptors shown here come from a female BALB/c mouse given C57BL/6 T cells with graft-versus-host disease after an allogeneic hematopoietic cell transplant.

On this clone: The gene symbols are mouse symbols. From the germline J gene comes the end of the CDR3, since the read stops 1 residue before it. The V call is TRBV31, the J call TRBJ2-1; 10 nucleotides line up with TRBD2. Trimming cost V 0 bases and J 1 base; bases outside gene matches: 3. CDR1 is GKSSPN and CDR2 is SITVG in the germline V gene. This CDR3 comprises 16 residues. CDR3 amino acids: CAWSLDWGANYAEQFF. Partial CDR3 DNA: TGTGCCTGGAGTCTAGACTGGGGGGCGAACTATGCTGAGCAGTTC.

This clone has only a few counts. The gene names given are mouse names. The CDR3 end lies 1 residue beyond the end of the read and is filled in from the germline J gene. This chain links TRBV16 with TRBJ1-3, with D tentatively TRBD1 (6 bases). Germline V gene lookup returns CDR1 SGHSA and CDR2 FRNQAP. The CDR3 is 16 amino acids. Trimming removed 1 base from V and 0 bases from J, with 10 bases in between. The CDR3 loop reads CASSLGQVTSGNTLYF. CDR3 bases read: TGTGCAAGCAGCTTAGGACAGGTAACTTCTGGAAATACGCTCTAT.

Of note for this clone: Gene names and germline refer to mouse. CDR3 DNA, as far as it was read: TGTGCCAGCAGTCTGAAAAACACAGAAGTCTTC. Protein product: CASSLKNTEVF. The CDR3 reads in full as CASSLKNTEVFF. V usage is TRBV26 and J usage is TRBJ1-1; D is unresolved. The CDR3 end is not reached by the read, which stops 1 residue before it; the germline J gene fills it in. V was trimmed by 2 bases and J by 1 base, leaving 2 bases between them. The germline gives CDR1 KGHPV, CDR2 FQNQEV (reference sequence). CDR3 length: 12 residues.

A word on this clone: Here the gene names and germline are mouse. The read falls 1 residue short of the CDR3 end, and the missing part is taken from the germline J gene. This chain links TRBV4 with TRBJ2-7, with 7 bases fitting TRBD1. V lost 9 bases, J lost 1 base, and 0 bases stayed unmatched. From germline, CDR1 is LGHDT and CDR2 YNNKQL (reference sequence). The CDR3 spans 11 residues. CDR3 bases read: TGTGCCAGGGGACAGTCCTATGAACAGTAC. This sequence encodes CARGQSYEQY. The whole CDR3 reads CARGQSYEQYF.

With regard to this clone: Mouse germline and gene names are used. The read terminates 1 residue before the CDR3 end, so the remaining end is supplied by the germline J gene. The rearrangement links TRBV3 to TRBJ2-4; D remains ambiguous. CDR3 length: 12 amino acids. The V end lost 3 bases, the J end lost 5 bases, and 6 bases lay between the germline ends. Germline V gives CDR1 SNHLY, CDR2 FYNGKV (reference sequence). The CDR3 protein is CASSLRVNTLYF. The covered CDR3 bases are TGTGCCAGCAGCTTGAGGGTAAACACCTTGTAC.

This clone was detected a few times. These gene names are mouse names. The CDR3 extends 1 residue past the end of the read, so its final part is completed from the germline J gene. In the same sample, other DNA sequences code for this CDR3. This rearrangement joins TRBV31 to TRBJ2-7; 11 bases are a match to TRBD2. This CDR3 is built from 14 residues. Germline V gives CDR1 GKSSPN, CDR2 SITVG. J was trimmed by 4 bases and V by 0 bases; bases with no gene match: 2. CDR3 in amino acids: CAWSLGTGGYEQYF. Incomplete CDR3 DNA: TGTGCCTGGAGTCTGGGGACTGGGGGATATGAACAGTAC.